Listed here are 26 T cell receptor beta chains from one sample, sequenced in a study of OX40 agonist ivuxolimab in advanced cancers. Generated by immunoSEQ multiplex PCR, the TCRdb table keeps only in-frame clones and is missing some. The sample contains more than 85,000 clones, about 90% of which appear only once. The sample was CD4+ or CD8+ T cells sorted from blood, taken in a trial of the OX40 agonist ivuxolimab. These receptors came from an adult with an advanced solid tumor such as melanoma, head and neck, liver or kidney cancer.

This clone was detected once. The gene calls are TRBV7-9 and TRBJ1-2; no reliable D call. This CDR3 is built from 14 residues. Germline lookup yields CDR1 SEHNR and CDR2 FQNEAQ (reference sequence). V was trimmed by 5 bases and J by 5 bases, leaving 15 bases between them. The CDR3 DNA sequence: TGTGCCAGCAGCATCGGCAGTACCTATTATGGCTACACCTTC. Amino acid sequence: CASSIGSTYYGYTF.

This chain joins TRBV5-4 and TRBJ1-2, with D unresolved. V gave up 0 bases and J gave up 2 bases, with 11 bases separating them. Germline assignment: CDR1 SGHNT and CDR2 YYREEE (reference sequence). CDR3 length: 15 residues. This chain's CDR3 is CASSLGGGTNYGYTF. CDR3 DNA sequence: TGTGCCAGCAGCTTGGGTGGTGGTACAAACTATGGCTACACCTTC.

The J gene is TRBJ2-7, the V gene TRBV5-1, with no clear D. The germline V and J ends were trimmed by 0 bases and 0 bases, with 13 bases remaining between them. Germline CDR1 and CDR2: SGHRS and YFSETQ. This CDR3 is 16 amino acids long. As DNA, the CDR3 is TGCGCCAGCAGCTTGGGCTCCAGGCAGCTCTCCTACGAGCAGTACTTC. Its translation: CASSLGSRQLSYEQYF.

In its sample, this clone was seen a few times. V usage is TRBV7-2 and J usage is TRBJ2-1; D is unresolved. This CDR3 spans 14 amino acids. Germline V gene lookup returns CDR1 SGHTA and CDR2 FQGNSA. V was pared by 1 base and J by 9 bases, with 13 bases between. CDR3 coding DNA: TGTGCCAGCAGCTTAGAAGGTCAGATTGGTGAGCAGTTCTTC. Protein sequence: CASSLEGQIGEQFF. Full variable domain (rest looked up from reference TRBV7-2 and TRBJ2-1): GAGVSQSPSNKVTEKGKDVELRCDPISGHTALYWYRQSLGQGLEFLIYFQGNSAPDKSGLPSDRFSAERTGGSVSTLTIQRTQQEDSAVYLCASSLEGQIGEQFFGPGTRLTVL.

V usage is TRBV30 and J usage is TRBJ2-1; 11 bases agree with TRBD2. V trimming: 7 bases; J trimming: 3 bases; junction bases outside the gene matches: 5. Germline V lookup: CDR1 GTSNPN, CDR2 SVGIG (reference sequence). The CDR3 is 14 amino acids. For the CDR3, the DNA is TGTGCCTCAACCGGGACTAGCGGCTACAATGAGCAGTTCTTC. This gives the protein CASTGTSGYNEQFF. The full variable domain, its missing parts supplied by reference TRBV30 and TRBJ2-1, is SQTIHQWPATLVQPVGSPLSLECTVEGTSNPNLYWYRQAAGRGLQLLFYSVGIGQISSEVPQNLSASRPQDRQFILSSKKLLLSDSGFYLCASTGTSGYNEQFFGPGTRLTVL.

The V and J genes are TRBV5-1 and TRBJ2-7; 12 bases are a match to TRBD2. Germline CDR1 and CDR2: SGHRS and YFSETQ. V trimming: 4 bases; J trimming: 4 bases; junction bases outside the gene matches: 6. The CDR3 length is 15 residues. CDR3: CASSTRLAGVYEQYF. Here the CDR3 DNA reads TGCGCCAGCAGCACCAGACTAGCGGGAGTGTACGAGCAGTACTTC. Complete variable domain (other parts from reference TRBV5-1 and TRBJ2-7): KAGVTQTPRYLIKTRGQQVTLSCSPISGHRSVSWYQQTPGQGLQFLFEYFSETQRNKGNFPGRFSGRQFSNSRSEMNVSTLELGDSALYLCASSTRLAGVYEQYFGPGTRLTVT.

The V call is TRBV5-1, the J call TRBJ2-1, with 8 bases lining up with TRBD1. CDR1 and CDR2 from the germline V gene are SGHRS and YFSETQ. Trimming took 4 bases from V and 2 from J; bases not matched to a gene: 11. This CDR3 region has 17 residues. The CDR3 protein is CASSPSILQGAYNEQFF. The CDR3 DNA sequence: TGCGCCAGCAGCCCAAGTATACTACAGGGGGCCTACAATGAGCAGTTCTTC.

J is TRBJ1-1 and V is TRBV28; D is uncertain. V was clipped by 6 bases and J by 1 base, with 27 bases between them. The CDR3 is 19 residues long. The V gene's germline CDR1 is MDHEN and CDR2 SYDVKM. CDR3: CASSPTHTGRTKENTEAFF. The CDR3, as DNA: TGTGCCAGCAGCCCGACTCATACCGGGAGGACTAAGGAGAACACTGAAGCTTTCTTT.

This chain connects TRBV4-3 to TRBJ2-3; 9 positions match TRBD2. Germline lookup yields CDR1 LGHNA and CDR2 YSLEER. The length of the CDR3 is 17 residues. After removal of 1 base from V and 1 base from J, the junction contained 6 bases not matched to a gene. The chain's CDR3 is CASSQGAGGSGTDTQYF. For the CDR3, the DNA is TGCGCCAGCAGCCAAGGTGCGGGAGGGTCTGGCACAGATACGCAGTATTTT.

The rearrangement joins TRBV7-9 to TRBJ2-3; D tentatively reads TRBD1 or TRBD2 (5 bases each). The germline V gene has CDR1 SEHNR and CDR2 FQNEAQ (reference sequence). The V end lost 3 bases, the J end lost 2 bases, and 9 bases lay between the germline ends. The CDR3 totals 14 residues. For the CDR3, the DNA is TGTGCCAGCAGCTTCGGGGACCCCACAGATACGCAGTATTTT. This encodes CASSFGDPTDTQYF. Using reference TRBV7-9 and TRBJ2-3 for the parts outside the CDR3, the full variable domain is DTGVSQNPRHKITKRGQNVTFRCDPISEHNRLYWYRQTLGQGPEFLTYFQNEAQLEKSRLLSDRFSAERPKGSFSTLEIQRTEQGDSAMYLCASSFGDPTDTQYFGPGTRLTVL.

The chain joins TRBV19 to TRBJ2-3; D uncertain. CDR1 and CDR2 (germline): LNHDA, SQIVND (reference sequence). The length of the CDR3 is 12 residues. The V gene lost 1 base and the J gene lost 5 bases, with 4 bases spanning the gap. CDR3 sequence (DNA): TGTGCCAGTAGTATAGGAATAGATACGCAGTATTTT. Translation: CASSIGIDTQYF.

The rearrangement uses TRBV28 and TRBJ1-1, with D possibly TRBD1 on 6 matching bases. Trimming left V 7 bases short and J 10 bases short, with 19 bases between. The CDR3 is 13 amino acids. The germline gives CDR1 MDHEN, CDR2 SYDVKM. This CDR3 reads CASIPGGGARAFF. The CDR3 DNA sequence: TGTGCCAGCATTCCCGGAGGGGGGGCGCGAGCTTTCTTT.

This clone was seen just once. The chain recombines TRBV7-3 with TRBJ2-1, with a possible D match to TRBD2 (6 bases). From germline, CDR1 is SGHTA and CDR2 FQGTGA. Trimming removed 5 bases from V and 10 bases from J, with 18 bases in between. The CDR3 loop spans 14 amino acids. Here the CDR3 reads CASSPIPGGSEQFF. In DNA, the CDR3 is TGTGCCAGCAGCCCAATCCCCGGGGGATCGGAGCAGTTCTTC.

This clone appeared a single time. This chain uses TRBV30 with TRBJ2-1, with TRBD2 matching over 8 bases. Germline trimming cut 2 bases from V and 2 bases from J; bases unmatched to any gene: 8. The CDR3 is 16 residues long. CDR1 and CDR2 (germline): GTSNPN, SVGIG (reference sequence). In nucleotides, the CDR3 is TGTGCCTGGAGTTTCATAGCGGGAAACCCCTACAATGAGCAGTTCTTC. It translates to CAWSFIAGNPYNEQFF.

V is TRBV4-1 and J is TRBJ2-7; 7 positions agree with TRBD1. The CDR3 covers 15 residues. Trimming at V came to 4 bases and at J to 4 bases, leaving 10 bases not matched to a gene. Looked up from germline, CDR1 is MGHRA and CDR2 is YSYEKL. In nucleotides, the CDR3 is TGCGCCAGCAGCCGATCCTGGGGGACAGAGTACGAGCAGTACTTC. Translation gives CASSRSWGTEYEQYF.

The chain recombines TRBV19 with TRBJ2-5, with D maybe TRBD1 (6 bases). Per germline, CDR1 LNHDA and CDR2 SQIVND (reference sequence). This CDR3 is built from 13 residues. V gave up 5 bases and J gave up 7 bases, with 14 bases separating them. CDR3 in DNA: TGTGCCAGTAGTGCGCTAATGGGGGCGACCCAGTACTTC. Amino acids: CASSALMGATQYF.

The J gene is TRBJ2-1, the V gene TRBV18; 12 bases line up with TRBD1. Germline lookup yields CDR1 KGHSH and CDR2 LQKENI. V trimming: 3 bases; J trimming: 6 bases; junction bases outside the gene matches: 3. There are 15 residues in the CDR3. CDR3 DNA: TGTGCCAGCTCACCCGGGACAGGGGGCCTCAATGAGCAGTTCTTC. It translates to CASSPGTGGLNEQFF.

This chain's CDR3 is CASRQGGNSNQPQHF. The CDR3 DNA is TGTGCCAGCAGGCAGGGGGGTAATAGCAATCAGCCCCAGCATTTT. V is TRBV25-1 and J is TRBJ1-5, with 7 nucleotides matching TRBD1. CDR1 MGHDK and CDR2 SYGVNS come from the germline V gene. Germline trimming cut 6 bases from V and 0 bases from J; bases unmatched to any gene: 5. CDR3 size: 15 residues. The variable domain in full, completed from reference TRBV25-1 and TRBJ1-5, reads EADIYQTPRYLVIGTGKKITLECSQTMGHDKMYWYQQDPGMELHLIHYSYGVNSTEKGDLSSESTVSRIRTEHFPLTLESARPSHTSQYLCASRQGGNSNQPQHFGDGTRLSIL.

This chain joins TRBV4-2 and TRBJ1-4; D is perhaps TRBD1 (5 bases). The length of the CDR3 is 16 residues. The ends were cut back, 2 bases at V and 8 bases at J, with 18 bases in the middle. In germline, CDR1 is LGHNA, CDR2 YNFKEQ. The CDR3 loop reads CASSQQGPVGDEKLFF. CDR3 in DNA: TGTGCCAGCAGCCAACAAGGTCCGGTGGGGGACGAAAAACTGTTTTTT.

The rearrangement links TRBV7-9 to TRBJ2-1; the match to TRBD2 covers 7 bases. Trimming took 1 base from V and 5 from J; bases not matched to a gene: 8. Germline V gene data show CDR1 as SEHNR and CDR2 as FQNEAQ (reference sequence). CDR3 length: 16 residues. The CDR3 spells CASSLDRGRAHNEQFF. DNA of the CDR3: TGTGCCAGCAGCTTAGACCGAGGGAGGGCCCACAATGAGCAGTTCTTC.

The chain combines TRBV27 with TRBJ1-2; D may be TRBD1 (5 bases). Germline CDR1 and CDR2: MNHEY and SMNVEV (reference sequence). CDR3 size: 14 residues. V lost 11 bases and J lost 4, with 20 bases in between. This chain's CDR3 is CASKGRDPFYGYTF. In DNA, the CDR3 is TGTGCCTCAAAGGGCCGGGACCCTTTCTATGGCTACACCTTC.

This chain joins TRBV7-9 and TRBJ1-2, with D possibly matching TRBD1 (6 bases). The germline V gene has CDR1 SEHNR and CDR2 FQNEAQ (reference sequence). CDR3 length: 14 residues. Trimming took 2 bases from V and 4 from J, leaving 11 bases between them. CDR3 DNA sequence: TGTGCCAGCAGCTTAACTCGGACAGTCTATGGCTACACCTTC. Amino acid sequence: CASSLTRTVYGYTF.

This clone appeared a few times. The sample carries other DNA sequences with the same CDR3. The chain combines TRBV7-3 with TRBJ1-2, with 9 bases fitting TRBD1. Germline V gene data show CDR1 as SGHTA and CDR2 as FQGTGA. The CDR3 loop spans 13 amino acids. Trimming cost V 5 bases and J 5 bases; bases outside gene matches: 3. The CDR3 loop reads CASSPDRGYGYTF. CDR3 coding DNA: TGTGCCAGCAGCCCGGACAGGGGATATGGCTACACCTTC.

The chain joins TRBV19 to TRBJ2-3; D is unclear. From germline, CDR1 is LNHDA and CDR2 SQIVND (reference sequence). CDR3 size: 14 residues. V was clipped by 3 bases and J by 4 bases, with 11 bases between them. The CDR3: CASSIQTESDTQYF. The DNA of the CDR3 is TGTGCCAGTAGTATCCAGACGGAATCAGATACGCAGTATTTT.

This chain links TRBV7-2 with TRBJ2-3; TRBD2 aligns across 13 bases. The V and J ends lost 5 bases and 2 bases, in that order; junction bases with no gene match: 4. The CDR3 is 16 residues long. CDR1 and CDR2 from the germline V gene are SGHTA and FQGNSA. The CDR3 coding sequence is TGTGCCAGCAGCCTGGGACTAGCGGGAACCACAGATACGCAGTATTTT. Translating gives CASSLGLAGTTDTQYF. The full variable domain, in which reference TRBV7-2 and TRBJ2-3 provide the parts outside the CDR3, is GAGVSQSPSNKVTEKGKDVELRCDPISGHTALYWYRQSLGQGLEFLIYFQGNSAPDKSGLPSDRFSAERTGGSVSTLTIQRTQQEDSAVYLCASSLGLAGTTDTQYFGPGTRLTVL.

The chain combines TRBV30 with TRBJ1-2, with 9 bases fitting TRBD1. V lost 2 bases, J lost 3 bases, and 4 bases stayed unmatched. This CDR3 contains 14 residues. Germline V gene data show CDR1 as GTSNPN and CDR2 as SVGIG (reference sequence). For the CDR3, the DNA is TGTGCCTGGAGTCTCACAGGGGGCGACTATGGCTACACCTTC. It codes for CAWSLTGGDYGYTF.